The table lists the clone carrying this T cell receptor (beta chain) with a few counts. This CDR3 is 13 amino acids long. With 7 bases removed from V and 7 bases from J, the gap between germline ends came to 11 bases. Germline V gene sequence: CDR1 MDHEN, CDR2 SYDVKM. This record comes from a study of blood T cell repertoires in COVID-19. Across the study: The United States, Italy and Spain provided the acute and convalescent COVID-19 samples. The analysed material was cDNA or gDNA that came from T cells, B-cell-depleted T cells, or PBMCs.

Seattle-derived patients entered the study during active infection and were followed longitudinally. Per the original methods: Reference gene primer amplification gave nucleated cell count estimates. Clones were read by immunoSEQ multiplex PCR, and TCRdb kept only the in-frame ones, dropping some. That table furnishes V, J and clone size, whereas the DNA furnished D and trimming. The sample contains approximately 270,000 clones, about 80% of which appear only once. The J gene is TRBJ1-6, the V gene TRBV28; the D gene is possibly TRBD1 (5 bases). The sequencing input was peripheral blood. The source is a person in their 70s with COVID-19, enrolled during active disease. The CDR3 here is CASKPGLNSPLHF. Written as DNA, the CDR3 is TGTGCCAGCAAACCGGGACTGAATTCACCCCTCCACTTT.